The clone carrying this T cell receptor (beta chain) was counted a single time. Relative to the germline gene, one junction end is altered; a read error may explain this. TCRdb's copy holds only in-frame clones and misses some; the assay was immunoSEQ multiplex PCR. The data contain roughly 63,000 clones, around 73% of them singletons. The data were obtained in a study of blood T cell repertoires in COVID-19. Sequenced sample: peripheral blood. This clonotype was obtained from an elderly man with acute or convalescent COVID-19.

CDR3 loop: CASTSPGQGNQPQHF. In DNA, the CDR3 is TGTGCCAGCACCTCCCCGGGACAGGGCAACCAGCCCCAGCATTTT. The chain is built from TRBV28 and TRBJ1-5, with 9 nucleotides matching TRBD1. The CDR3 extends over 15 amino acids. Germline lookup yields CDR1 MDHEN and CDR2 SYDVKM.